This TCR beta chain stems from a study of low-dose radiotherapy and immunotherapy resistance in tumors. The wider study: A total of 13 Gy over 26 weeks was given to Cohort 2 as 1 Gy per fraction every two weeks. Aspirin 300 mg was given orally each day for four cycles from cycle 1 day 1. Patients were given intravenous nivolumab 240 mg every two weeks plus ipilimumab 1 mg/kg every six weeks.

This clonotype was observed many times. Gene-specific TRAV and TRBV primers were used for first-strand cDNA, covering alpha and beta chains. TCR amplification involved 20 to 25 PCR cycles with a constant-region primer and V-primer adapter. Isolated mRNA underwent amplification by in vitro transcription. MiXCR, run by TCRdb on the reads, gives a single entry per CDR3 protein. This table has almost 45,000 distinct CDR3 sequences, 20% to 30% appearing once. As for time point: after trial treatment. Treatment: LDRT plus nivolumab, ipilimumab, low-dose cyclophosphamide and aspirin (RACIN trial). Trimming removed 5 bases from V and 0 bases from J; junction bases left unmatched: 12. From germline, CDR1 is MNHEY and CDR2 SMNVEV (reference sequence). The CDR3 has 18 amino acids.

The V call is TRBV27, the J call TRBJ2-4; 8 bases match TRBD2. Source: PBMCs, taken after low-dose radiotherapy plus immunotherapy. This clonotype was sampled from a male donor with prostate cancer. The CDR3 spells CASSPFAGGTLAKNIQYF. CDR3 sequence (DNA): TGTGCCAGCAGTCCATTCGCGGGAGGTACCCTAGCCAAAAACATTCAGTACTTC.